These 9 T cell receptor beta chains were all obtained from the same sample, sequenced in a study of human T cells and chemical hapten exposure. TCRdb re-analysed the RACE reads in MiXCR, keeping a single row per CDR3 protein. The table lists about 120,000 distinct CDR3 sequences, approximately 12% of them singletons. Stated time point: pre-sensitization, week 0. Sample treatment: therapeutic diphenylcyclopropenone sensitization with weekly scalp DPC. The input for sequencing was whole blood, taken in connection with sensitization to the hapten diphenylcyclopropenone (DPC). The receptors originated from a woman between 18 and 29 years old with alopecia areata. Some clones in this sample may be carry-over from other donors' samples.

This clonotype has at least ten counts. The chain is built from TRBV12-3 or TRBV12-4 and TRBJ2-3, with D tentatively TRBD1 (6 bases). The length of the CDR3 is 16 residues. V was shortened by 4 bases and J by 0 bases, with 14 bases between the two germline ends. The CDR3 reads CASSSGTLSSTDTQYF. CDR3 DNA: TGTGCCAGCAGTTCCGGGACACTAAGTAGCACAGATACGCAGTATTTT.

This chain's CDR3 is CASSSLPGPLYNEQFF. CDR3 coding DNA: TGTGCCAGCAGCTCCCTCCCAGGGCCCCTTTACAATGAGCAGTTCTTC. The rearrangement uses TRBV7-7 and TRBJ2-1; a possible D gene is TRBD1 (5 bases). The CDR3 has 16 amino acids. Germline V gene sequence: CDR1 SSHAT, CDR2 FNYEAQ (reference sequence). Trimming took 4 bases from V and 4 from J, leaving 17 bases between them.

The V gene is TRBV11-2, the J gene TRBJ2-3; no firm D call. Germline assignment: CDR1 SGHAT and CDR2 FQNNGV. This CDR3 has 14 amino acids. V was shortened by 6 bases and J by 4 bases, with 14 bases between the two germline ends. Here the CDR3 reads CASSSLGSADTQYF. DNA for the CDR3: TGTGCCAGCAGTTCTCTCGGGTCGGCAGATACGCAGTATTTT.

The CDR3 DNA follows: TGCGCCAGTAGGACTAGCGGGGGATCTGATACGCAGTATTTT. Translating it yields CASRTSGGSDTQYF. The rearrangement uses TRBV5-1 and TRBJ2-3; 13 bases line up with TRBD2. This CDR3 has 14 amino acids. The germline V gene encodes CDR1 SGHRS and CDR2 YFSETQ. V shed 8 bases, J shed 6 bases, and the junction held 6 bases outside the gene matches.

This clonotype was observed a handful of times. The V gene is TRBV30, the J gene TRBJ1-1; maybe TRBD1 (6 bases). Trimming removed 3 bases from V and 5 bases from J, with 13 bases in between. CDR1 is GTSNPN, CDR2 SVGIG, per germline (reference sequence). The CDR3 loop spans 13 amino acids. The CDR3 region has the DNA TGTGCCTGGAGAAGCAGGGGCGAAACTGAAGCTTTCTTT. Translating gives CAWRSRGETEAFF.

This clonotype was observed many times. V and J are TRBV20-1 and TRBJ1-6, with D perhaps matching TRBD1 (5 bases). The CDR3 loop spans 13 amino acids. V lost 6 bases, J lost 7 bases, and 13 bases lay in between. CDR1 is DFQATT and CDR2 is SNEGSKA in the germline V gene (reference sequence). CDR3 DNA sequence: TGCAGTGCGATCCCGGGGGGAAATTCACCCCTCCACTTT. This gives the protein CSAIPGGNSPLHF.

This clonotype was counted a few times. The chain has TRBV29-1 and TRBJ2-3; 8 positions agree with TRBD2. The germline V gene encodes CDR1 SQVTM and CDR2 ANQGSEA. The V gene end was trimmed by 4 bases and the J gene end by 0 bases; junction bases not matched to a gene: 6. The CDR3 loop spans 15 amino acids. CDR3 bases: TGCAGCGTTGTACCTCGGGGGGGCAGCACAGATACGCAGTATTTT. Translated, it gives CSVVPRGGSTDTQYF.

This clonotype was counted a few times. The rearrangement links TRBV12-3 or TRBV12-4 to TRBJ2-7, with D perhaps matching TRBD2 (7 bases). Trimming removed 7 bases from V and 4 bases from J, with 20 bases in between. The CDR3 runs 15 residues. Here the CDR3 DNA reads TGTGCCAGCATCCCAGGGAGGGGGGTGGAATACGAGCAGTACTTC. The encoded protein is CASIPGRGVEYEQYF.

This clonotype has a count of ten or more. The V call is TRBV3-1, the J call TRBJ1-4; perhaps TRBD1 as D (6 bases). Germline V gene lookup returns CDR1 LGHDT and CDR2 YNNKEL (reference sequence). The CDR3 loop spans 14 amino acids. Trimming stripped 8 bases from V and 4 bases from J, with 14 bases between. CDR3 nucleotides: TGTGCCAGCCGGGCCTGGACAGATAATGAAAAACTGTTTTTT. Amino acid sequence: CASRAWTDNEKLFF. The full variable domain, completed using reference TRBV3-1 and TRBJ1-4, is DTAVSQTPKYLVTQMGNDKSIKCEQNLGHDTMYWYKQDSKKFLKIMFSYNNKELIINETVPNRFSPKSPDKAHLNLHINSLELGDSAVYFCASRAWTDNEKLFFGSGTQLSVL.